Presented here are 19 T cell receptor beta chains from one specimen sequenced in a study of radiation and T cells in renal cell carcinoma. The data were produced by immunoSEQ multiplex PCR, yet TCRdb's version contains in-frame clones alone and is incomplete. The sample has over 90,000 clones, around 83% seen once. Regarding time point: blood 4 weeks post-SBRT, at nephrectomy. The treatment is: 15 Gy SBRT to primary tumor, nephrectomy 4 weeks later. The source was blood, collected from a patient whose treatment included radiotherapy and nephrectomy. The receptors derive from a man between 60 and 75 years old with renal cell carcinoma.

In this sample, this clone turned up a few times. The V call is TRBV9, the J call TRBJ1-3; 7 bases map to TRBD1. V gave up 0 bases and J gave up 2 bases; unmatched junction bases: 5. Germline CDR1 is SGDLS and CDR2 is YYNGEE. The CDR3 is made up of 16 amino acids. CDR3 sequence (DNA): TGTGCCAGCAGCGTAGCTGGGACAGTAACTGGAAACACCATATATTTT. Translated: CASSVAGTVTGNTIYF.

The V and J genes are TRBV7-8 and TRBJ2-2, with 9 bases matching TRBD1. Germline V CDR1 and CDR2: SGHVS, FQNEAQ. V was pared by 4 bases and J by 7 bases, with 4 bases of the junction left unmatched. The CDR3 totals 14 residues. The CDR3 DNA follows: TGTGCCAGCAGCTGGGACAGGGTTAACGGGGAGCTGTTTTTT. Residues: CASSWDRVNGELFF.

The chain has TRBV7-9 and TRBJ2-3; 7 positions agree with TRBD1. V shed 5 bases, J shed 5 bases, and the junction held 7 bases outside the gene matches. The CDR3 is 14 residues long. Looked up from germline, CDR1 is SEHNR and CDR2 is FQNEAQ (reference sequence). In DNA, the CDR3 is TGTGCCAGCAGCCCCCGACAGGGAAGAGATACGCAGTATTTT. Encoded protein: CASSPRQGRDTQYF.

This clone turned up a few times. The chain recombines TRBV7-2 with TRBJ1-4; D ambiguous. The CDR3 runs 13 residues. Germline lookup yields CDR1 SGHTA and CDR2 FQGNSA. V lost 4 bases, J lost 14 bases, and 17 bases lay in between. CDR3 nucleotides: TGTGCCAGCAGCTCTCTATTGGTGAAAGGGCTGTTTTTT. This translates into CASSSLLVKGLFF.

The rearrangement links TRBV6-1 to TRBJ2-6; D is undetermined. The CDR3 length is 13 residues. V lost 6 bases to trimming and J lost 0 bases, with 3 bases between them. Germline assignment: CDR1 MNHNS and CDR2 SASEGT. The CDR3 region is CASRSSGANVLTF. The CDR3 nucleotides read TGTGCCAGCAGGAGCTCTGGGGCCAACGTCCTGACTTTC.

V usage is TRBV29-1 and J usage is TRBJ2-7; tentatively, D is TRBD2 (5 bases). The CDR3 covers 13 residues. V was shortened by 3 bases and J by 4 bases, with 13 bases between the two germline ends. Germline assignment: CDR1 SQVTM and CDR2 ANQGSEA. CDR3 in amino acids: CSVERKGGYEQYF. The CDR3 region has the DNA TGCAGCGTTGAGCGTAAGGGCGGGTACGAGCAGTACTTC.

This rearrangement joins TRBV5-6 to TRBJ2-1; possible D gene TRBD2, 5 bases. CDR1 is SGHDT, CDR2 YYEEEE, per germline. The length of the CDR3 is 14 residues. V was cut by 3 bases and J by 4 bases, with 11 bases left in between. The CDR3 DNA sequence: TGTGCCAGCAGCTCCCGGGGAAGGTACAATGAGCAGTTCTTC. The encoded protein is CASSSRGRYNEQFF.

V gene TRBV14 combines with J gene TRBJ2-7, with D unclear. Germline-derived CDR1 and CDR2 are SGHDN and FVKESK. V shed 0 bases and J shed 0 bases, with 6 bases lying between them. The CDR3 has 14 amino acids. CDR3 amino acids: CASSQDYDSYEQYF. DNA for the CDR3: TGTGCCAGCAGCCAAGACTACGACTCCTACGAGCAGTACTTC.

V is TRBV6-1 and J is TRBJ1-2, with D unclear. Trimming pared 7 bases from V and 8 bases from J, leaving 14 bases between. Germline values: CDR1 MNHNS, CDR2 SASEGT. This CDR3 is built from 12 residues. The CDR3 loop is CASMLDWEGYTF. In DNA, the CDR3 is TGTGCCAGCATGTTAGATTGGGAGGGCTACACCTTC.

The genes are TRBV19 and TRBJ2-7; 7 bases are shared with TRBD2. Germline CDR1 is LNHDA and CDR2 is SQIVND (reference sequence). J gave up 0 bases and V 6 bases, and 8 bases lay outside the gene matches. The CDR3 is 15 residues long. The CDR3 loop reads CASSTGGRGSYEQYF. CDR3 DNA sequence: TGTGCCAGTAGCACCGGGGGGAGGGGCTCCTACGAGCAGTACTTC.

This chain connects TRBV29-1 to TRBJ1-5; no reliable D call. The V gene lost 4 bases and the J gene lost 6 bases, with 16 bases spanning the gap. The CDR3 has 14 residues. CDR1 is SQVTM, CDR2 ANQGSEA, per germline. This CDR3 reads CSVVLGISGQPQHF. In nucleotides, the CDR3 is TGCAGCGTTGTATTAGGGATTAGCGGTCAGCCCCAGCATTTT.

The rearrangement links TRBV6-5 to TRBJ1-5; D gene uncertain. From germline, CDR1 is MNHEY and CDR2 SVGAGI. The V end lost 0 bases, the J end lost 11 bases, and 14 bases lay between the germline ends. The CDR3 has 14 residues. DNA of the CDR3: TGTGCCAGCAGTTACTCGTTGGGAGAGGGAACCCAGCATTTT. Its protein is CASSYSLGEGTQHF.

The rearrangement links TRBV10-3 to TRBJ2-7, with TRBD2 matching over 15 bases. V shed 2 bases and J 5 bases; nucleotides not matched to a gene: 4. The CDR3 runs to 16 residues. Germline CDR1 and CDR2: ENHRY and SYGVKD. This CDR3 reads CAISEVGTSGRNEQYF. The DNA of the CDR3 is TGTGCCATCAGTGAGGTCGGGACTAGCGGGAGGAACGAGCAGTACTTC.

The rearrangement joins TRBV25-1 to TRBJ1-4; D not resolved. CDR1 and CDR2 from the germline V gene are MGHDK and SYGVNS. The CDR3 is made up of 13 amino acids. The V end was cut by 3 bases, the J end by 7 bases, with 9 bases between. The CDR3 DNA follows: TGTGCCAGCAGTGATCCTACGACTGAAAAACTGTTTTTT. Translated: CASSDPTTEKLFF. The variable domain in full, completed from reference TRBV25-1 and TRBJ1-4, reads EADIYQTPRYLVIGTGKKITLECSQTMGHDKMYWYQQDPGMELHLIHYSYGVNSTEKGDLSSESTVSRIRTEHFPLTLESARPSHTSQYLCASSDPTTEKLFFGSGTQLSVL.

The chain combines TRBV10-3 with TRBJ2-5, with no clear D. This CDR3 spans 13 amino acids. The ends were cut back, 2 bases at V and 5 bases at J, with 9 bases in the middle. In germline, CDR1 is ENHRY, CDR2 SYGVKD. The CDR3 sequence is CAISEPARETQYF. The DNA for the CDR3 is TGTGCCATCAGTGAGCCGGCCCGGGAGACCCAGTACTTC.

The chain's CDR3 is CASSPIGTSGEQFF. CDR3 DNA sequence: TGTGCCAGCAGCCCCATCGGCACTAGCGGCGAGCAGTTCTTC. The chain couples TRBV7-8 to TRBJ2-1; 8 positions agree with TRBD2. This CDR3 comprises 14 residues. J gave up 10 bases and V 5 bases, and 10 bases lay outside the gene matches. Looked up from germline, CDR1 is SGHVS and CDR2 is FQNEAQ.

V usage is TRBV25-1 and J usage is TRBJ1-2; TRBD1 matches 8 bases. The CDR3 consists of 11 residues. The trim removed 7 bases at V and 8 bases at J, leaving 3 bases unmatched. The germline V gene has CDR1 MGHDK and CDR2 SYGVNS. DNA for the CDR3: TGTGCCAGCACGGACAGGGCAGGCTACACCTTC. Translating it yields CASTDRAGYTF.

CDR3 nucleotide sequence: TGTGCCAGCAGTTTTACCCCCGGTAGTACTGAAGCTTTCTTT. Translating gives CASSFTPGSTEAFF. The V call is TRBV27, the J call TRBJ1-1; D unclear. The germline V and J ends were trimmed by 3 bases and 5 bases, with 13 bases remaining between them. Germline-derived CDR1 and CDR2 are MNHEY and SMNVEV (reference sequence). The CDR3 sequence is 14 residues long.

This clone has just one count. This chain joins TRBV5-1 and TRBJ2-7; D is undetermined. Germline CDR1 SGHRS, CDR2 YFSETQ. Deletions cut 1 base from V and 4 bases from J, with 15 bases between. The CDR3 consists of 15 residues. The CDR3 DNA reads as TGCGCCAGCAGCTTGCCCGGTTACCCCTTTTACGAGCAGTACTTC. It codes for CASSLPGYPFYEQYF.